This TCR beta chain was identified in a study of persistence of HIV-infected CD4 T cells. Study details: Multiple blood draws of up to about 200 mL, except two donors with single leukapheresis.

Germline values: CDR1 SEHNR, CDR2 FQNEAQ (reference sequence). There are 14 residues in the CDR3. The germline V and J ends were trimmed by 3 bases and 1 base, with 6 bases remaining between them. Overlapping HIV-1 Gag 15-mer peptides at around 0.91 ug per peptide per mL were used. Sorting selected CD4+ T cells upregulating both CD40 ligand and CD69. Donors had undetectable plasma HIV-1 RNA, under 50 copies/mL, for 4+ years. Worth noting for this clone: Its antigen is still unknown.

Sequencing used immunoSEQ version 4 in survey mode. Here immunoSEQ multiplex PCR was the method, and the copy in TCRdb shows in-frame clones only, minus some. Of roughly 20,000 clones in the sample, about 60% were seen once. This material consisted of CD4+ T cells sorted from PBMCs after approximately 19-hour stimulation, taken from a patient who received antiretroviral therapy. This TCR was sampled from an adult woman with HIV who was CMV-seropositive. This rearrangement joins TRBV7-9 to TRBJ2-2; D might be TRBD1 (6 bases). The CDR3 loop is CASSLGQNTGELFF. Here the CDR3 DNA reads TGTGCCAGCAGCTTGGGACAGAACACCGGGGAGCTGTTTTTT.